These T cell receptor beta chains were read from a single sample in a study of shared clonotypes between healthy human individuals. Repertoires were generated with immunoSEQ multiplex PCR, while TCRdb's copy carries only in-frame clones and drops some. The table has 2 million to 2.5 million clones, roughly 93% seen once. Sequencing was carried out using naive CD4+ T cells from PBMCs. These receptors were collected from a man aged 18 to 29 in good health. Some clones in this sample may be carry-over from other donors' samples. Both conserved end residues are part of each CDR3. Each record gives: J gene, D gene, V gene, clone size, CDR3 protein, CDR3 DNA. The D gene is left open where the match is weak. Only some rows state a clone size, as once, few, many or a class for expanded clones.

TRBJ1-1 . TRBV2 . CASRAGPPPNTEAFF TGTGCCAGCAGGGCGGGTCCGCCCCCGAACACTGAAGCTTTCTTT
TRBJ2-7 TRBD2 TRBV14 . CASSLSGGYEQYF TGTGCCAGCAGCCTAAGCGGGGGCTACGAGCAGTACTTC
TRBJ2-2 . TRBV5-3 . CARSSRSPLVGNTGELFF TGTGCCAGAAGCTCACGGTCCCCCCTCGTGGGTAACACCGGGGAGCTGTTTTTT
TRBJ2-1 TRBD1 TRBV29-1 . CSVRGQGGSYNEQFF TGCAGCGTCCGAGGACAGGGTGGTTCCTACAATGAGCAGTTCTTC
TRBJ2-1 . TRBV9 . CASSVDGTPFNEQFF TGTGCCAGCAGCGTAGACGGAACCCCATTCAATGAGCAGTTCTTC
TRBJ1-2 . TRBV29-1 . CSVHPGGTLRANYGYTF TGCAGCGTCCATCCCGGTGGGACATTAAGGGCTAACTATGGCTACACCTTC
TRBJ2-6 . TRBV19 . CASRGDHSGANVLTF TGTGCCAGTAGAGGCGACCACTCTGGGGCCAACGTCCTGACTTTC
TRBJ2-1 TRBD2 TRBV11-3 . CASSRTSGSLNNEQFF TGTGCCAGCAGCCGGACTAGCGGGAGTCTCAACAATGAGCAGTTCTTC
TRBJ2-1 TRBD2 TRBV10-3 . CAVGTSGNEQFF TGTGCCGTCGGGACTAGTGGCAATGAGCAGTTCTTC
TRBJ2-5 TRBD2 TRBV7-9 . CASTNQAGGQETQYF TGTGCCAGCACCAATCAAGCGGGAGGCCAAGAGACCCAGTACTTC
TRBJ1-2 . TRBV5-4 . CASSLGGPSGYGYTF TGTGCCAGCAGCTTGGGGGGTCCCTCAGGCTATGGCTACACCTTC
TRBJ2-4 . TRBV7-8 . CASSLRPRDIQYF TGTGCCAGCAGCTTGCGGCCCAGGGACATTCAGTACTTC
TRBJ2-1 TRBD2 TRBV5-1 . CASRAGTSYNEQFF TGCGCCAGCAGAGCGGGGACTTCCTACAATGAGCAGTTCTTC
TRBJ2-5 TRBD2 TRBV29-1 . CSVAGLAGQETQYF TGCAGCGTCGCCGGACTAGCGGGGCAAGAGACCCAGTACTTC
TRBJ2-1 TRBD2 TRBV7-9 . CASSLGVLAGANEQFF TGTGCCAGCAGCTTAGGGGTTCTAGCGGGAGCCAATGAGCAGTTCTTC
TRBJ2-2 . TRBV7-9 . CASSLGAGATGELFF TGTGCCAGCAGCTTAGGGGCAGGGGCCACCGGGGAGCTGTTTTTT
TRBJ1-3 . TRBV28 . CASSLSQGPNTIYF TGTGCCAGCAGTTTATCACAGGGTCCGAACACCATATATTTT
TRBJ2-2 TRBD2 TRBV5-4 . CASSQGLAGNTGELFF TGTGCCAGCAGCCAGGGACTAGCGGGAAACACCGGGGAGCTGTTTTTT
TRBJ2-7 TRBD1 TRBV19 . CASTRQGSSHEQYF TGTGCCAGTACCAGACAGGGGTCATCGCACGAGCAGTACTTC
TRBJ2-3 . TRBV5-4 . CASSLKRVGHSTDTQYF TGTGCCAGCAGCTTGAAACGGGTCGGGCATAGCACAGATACGCAGTATTTT
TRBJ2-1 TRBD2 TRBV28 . CASSSRLAAYYNEQFF TGTGCCAGCAGTTCTCGACTAGCGGCTTACTACAATGAGCAGTTCTTC
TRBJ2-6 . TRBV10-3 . CAISELIFGIGANVLTF TGTGCCATCAGTGAGTTAATCTTTGGGATTGGGGCCAACGTCCTGACTTTC
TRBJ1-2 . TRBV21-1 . CASSSGDTNGYTF TGTGCCAGCAGCTCCGGAGATACGAATGGCTACACCTTC
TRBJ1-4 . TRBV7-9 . CASRQANEKLFF TGTGCCAGCAGGCAGGCTAATGAAAAACTGTTTTTT
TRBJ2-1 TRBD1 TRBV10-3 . CAISESTDRYNEQFF TGTGCCATCAGTGAGTCTACGGACAGGTACAATGAGCAGTTCTTC
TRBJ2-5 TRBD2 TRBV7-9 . CASSPRASGQQETQYF TGTGCCAGCAGCCCCCGCGCTAGCGGGCAGCAAGAGACCCAGTACTTC
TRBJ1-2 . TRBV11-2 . CASRRQESYGYTF TGTGCCAGCAGAAGACAGGAAAGCTATGGCTACACCTTC
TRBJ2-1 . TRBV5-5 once CASSLWRDYNEQFF TGTGCCAGCAGCTTATGGCGGGACTACAATGAGCAGTTCTTC
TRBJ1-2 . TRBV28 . CASSSGAGGRGYTF TGTGCCAGCAGTTCCGGGGCCGGGGGTAGAGGCTACACCTTC
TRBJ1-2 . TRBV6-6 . CASSYDQGRKSYGYTF TGTGCCAGCAGTTACGATCAGGGCAGAAAATCCTATGGCTACACCTTC
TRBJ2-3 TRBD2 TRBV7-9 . CASSLGSIAGRGTDTQYF TGTGCCAGCAGCTTAGGGTCAATAGCGGGAAGGGGCACAGATACGCAGTATTTT
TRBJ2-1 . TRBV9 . CASSPRPFSNEQFF TGTGCCAGCAGCCCCCGGCCCTTCAGCAATGAGCAGTTCTTC
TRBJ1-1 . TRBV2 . CASRGYAEAFF TGTGCCAGCAGGGGGTATGCTGAAGCTTTCTTT
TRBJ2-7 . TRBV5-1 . CASSLGQVTYEQYF TGCGCCAGCAGCTTGGGGCAGGTCACCTACGAGCAGTACTTC